A single sample gave rise to the 20 T cell receptor beta chains below, sequenced in a study of PD-L1 blockade in urothelial cancer. Method: immunoSEQ multiplex PCR; TCRdb's copy keeps in-frame clones and lacks some. The sample comprises about 88,000 clones, 90% to 95% of which are singletons, and roughly 9.4% rests with the top ten. The starting material was PBMCs, obtained around atezolizumab (anti-PD-L1) treatment. These receptor sequences come from a man aged 55-75 years with urothelial cancer.

The V and J genes are TRBV4-1 and TRBJ2-2, with 8 nucleotides matching TRBD2. Trimming at V came to 7 bases and at J to 5 bases, leaving 12 bases not matched to a gene. CDR3 size: 16 residues. Germline CDR1 and CDR2: MGHRA and YSYEKL. CDR3 in DNA: TGCGCCAGCAACCGAGCGGCGGGGGGCGCAACCGGGGAGCTGTTTTTT. Translated: CASNRAAGGATGELFF.

The rearrangement uses TRBV9 and TRBJ1-2; no definite D call. The CDR3 consists of 13 residues. V was pared by 6 bases and J by 4 bases, with 13 bases between. Germline lookup yields CDR1 SGDLS and CDR2 YYNGEE. The chain's CDR3 is CASTDGPGYGYTF. The CDR3 DNA reads as TGTGCCAGCACCGATGGGCCCGGCTATGGCTACACCTTC.

This clone occurred once. The chain combines TRBV4-2 with TRBJ2-3; the D is unclear. Germline CDR1 and CDR2: LGHNA and YNFKEQ. The V and J ends lost 5 bases and 1 base respectively, with 13 bases between them. The CDR3 is 15 amino acids. CDR3 DNA: TGTGCCAGCAGCTTCCGTGCCGGTGGCACAGATACGCAGTATTTT. Translating it yields CASSFRAGGTDTQYF.

V usage is TRBV7-2 and J usage is TRBJ1-1; 7 bases map to TRBD1. This CDR3 region has 14 residues. Unmatched junction bases numbered 3, after V lost 5 bases and J lost 0 bases. Germline V gene data show CDR1 as SGHTA and CDR2 as FQGNSA. The CDR3 DNA sequence: TGTGCCAGCAGCAGAGACAGGGTGAACACTGAAGCTTTCTTT. It is translated as CASSRDRVNTEAFF. The complete variable domain, with remaining parts taken from reference TRBV7-2 and TRBJ1-1, reads GAGVSQSPSNKVTEKGKDVELRCDPISGHTALYWYRQSLGQGLEFLIYFQGNSAPDKSGLPSDRFSAERTGGSVSTLTIQRTQQEDSAVYLCASSRDRVNTEAFFGQGTRLTVV.

This chain uses TRBV5-1 with TRBJ1-2; tentative D call: TRBD1 (5 bases). The germline V gene encodes CDR1 SGHRS and CDR2 YFSETQ. The CDR3 length is 15 residues. V was trimmed by 4 bases and J by 2 bases, leaving 15 bases between them. This CDR3 reads CASSDLGASNYGYTF. As DNA, the CDR3 is TGCGCCAGCAGCGATCTAGGGGCGAGCAACTATGGCTACACCTTC.

The chain recombines TRBV29-1 with TRBJ2-4; maybe TRBD1 (5 bases). Between the trimmed V and J ends, which lost 4 bases and 1 base, there was a span of 11 bases. CDR3 length: 14 residues. CDR1 SQVTM and CDR2 ANQGSEA come from the germline V gene. CDR3 DNA sequence: TGCAGCGTTGGCCGGGCAGGGGCCAAAAACATTCAGTACTTC. Amino acid sequence: CSVGRAGAKNIQYF.

This clone came up a few times. V and J are TRBV2 and TRBJ1-5; D might be TRBD1 (5 bases). The CDR3 loop spans 13 amino acids. CDR1 and CDR2 (germline): SNHLY, FYNNEI. As DNA, the CDR3 is TGTGCTAGCGGCACGGGGGGAGAGCAGCCCCAGCATTTT. Amino acid sequence: CASGTGGEQPQHF.

V is TRBV28 and J is TRBJ2-1; the D gene is possibly TRBD2 (6 bases). The germline V and J ends were trimmed by 6 bases and 8 bases, with 14 bases remaining between them. Looked up from germline, CDR1 is MDHEN and CDR2 is SYDVKM. This CDR3 contains 13 residues. The CDR3 region has the DNA TGTGCCAGCAGGACTAGTCTGGAGTATGAGCAGTTCTTC. This codes for CASRTSLEYEQFF. Combining the CDR3 with reference TRBV28 and TRBJ2-1 gives the whole variable domain DVKVTQSSRYLVKRTGEKVFLECVQDMDHENMFWYRQDPGLGLRLIYFSYDVKMKEKGDIPEGYSVSREKKERFSLILESASTNQTSMYLCASRTSLEYEQFFGPGTRLTVL.

This chain connects TRBV10-1 to TRBJ1-1; 7 positions match TRBD1. V was pared by 4 bases and J by 4 bases, with 6 bases of the junction left unmatched. Germline V gives CDR1 WNHNN, CDR2 SYGVQD (reference sequence). The CDR3 is 14 amino acids. The CDR3 reads CASSASSGGTEAFF. Written as DNA, the CDR3 is TGCGCCAGCAGTGCAAGTTCAGGGGGCACTGAAGCTTTCTTT.

The V gene is TRBV5-1, the J gene TRBJ2-5; D perhaps matches TRBD1 (6 bases). Germline CDR1 SGHRS, CDR2 YFSETQ. V lost 0 bases and J 4 bases, leaving 10 bases between the germline ends. The CDR3 consists of 14 residues. As DNA, the CDR3 is TGCGCCAGCAGCTTGGCAGGGGTAGTAGAGACCCAGTACTTC. This codes for CASSLAGVVETQYF.

This clone was picked up one time. V gene TRBV30 combines with J gene TRBJ2-3, with D possibly being TRBD2 (6 bases). This CDR3 comprises 13 residues. Germline-derived CDR1 and CDR2 are GTSNPN and SVGIG (reference sequence). The V and J ends lost 2 bases and 5 bases respectively, with 11 bases between them. CDR3 loop: CAWSRRERDTQYF. The CDR3 DNA reads TGTGCCTGGAGTCGGCGGGAAAGAGATACGCAGTATTTT. The whole variable domain, remainder taken from reference TRBV30 and TRBJ2-3, is SQTIHQWPATLVQPVGSPLSLECTVEGTSNPNLYWYRQAAGRGLQLLFYSVGIGQISSEVPQNLSASRPQDRQFILSSKKLLLSDSGFYLCAWSRRERDTQYFGPGTRLTVL.

The rearrangement uses TRBV6-6 and TRBJ1-2, with TRBD1 matching over 10 bases. In germline, CDR1 is MNHNY, CDR2 SVGAGI (reference sequence). The CDR3 extends over 13 amino acids. J gave up 7 bases and V 2 bases, and 1 base lay outside the gene matches. CDR3: CASSYGTGAGYTF. CDR3 coding DNA: TGTGCCAGCAGTTACGGGACAGGGGCTGGCTACACCTTC.

The chain joins TRBV29-1 to TRBJ2-5; maybe TRBD2 (5 bases). The V end was cut by 4 bases, the J end by 2 bases, with 14 bases between. Germline V gene data show CDR1 as SQVTM and CDR2 as ANQGSEA. CDR3 length: 14 amino acids. CDR3 sequence reads: CSVGPGSTQETQYF. CDR3 sequence (DNA): TGCAGCGTTGGTCCGGGATCGACTCAAGAGACCCAGTACTTC.

This clone was observed a single time. The J gene is TRBJ1-1, the V gene TRBV6-1, with TRBD1 matching over 7 bases. The V gene end was trimmed by 7 bases and the J gene end by 0 bases; junction bases not matched to a gene: 5. The CDR3 loop spans 14 amino acids. Germline V gene lookup returns CDR1 MNHNS and CDR2 SASEGT. The CDR3 here is CASIWGQMNTEAFF. The CDR3 nucleotides are TGTGCCAGCATTTGGGGACAGATGAACACTGAAGCTTTCTTT.

This chain uses TRBV7-3 with TRBJ1-1, with 8 positions matching TRBD1. The CDR3 extends over 13 amino acids. Germline loops: CDR1 SGHTA, CDR2 FQGTGA. V lost 5 bases and J lost 3; bases outside the gene matches: 2. The CDR3 nucleotides read TGTGCCAGCAGCCAGGGGGCGGACACTGAAGCTTTCTTT. Its protein product is CASSQGADTEAFF.

The count of this clone is one. This chain links TRBV6-5 with TRBJ1-4; D possibly corresponds to TRBD1 (5 bases). CDR3 length: 15 residues. The ends were cut back, 6 bases at V and 4 bases at J, with 15 bases in the middle. Germline assignment: CDR1 MNHEY and CDR2 SVGAGI. The CDR3 DNA reads as TGTGCCAGCAGCCTCGCTTGGGGCCGTAATGAAAAACTGTTTTTT. It is translated as CASSLAWGRNEKLFF.

The chain carries TRBV19 and TRBJ2-3; maybe TRBD2 (7 bases). This CDR3 contains 14 residues. Germline CDR1 is LNHDA and CDR2 is SQIVND (reference sequence). V lost 1 base and J lost 8, with 13 bases in between. The CDR3 region is CASSIGQGRGTQYF. In DNA, the CDR3 is TGTGCCAGTAGTATAGGCCAGGGGAGGGGTACGCAGTATTTT.

The chain couples TRBV7-3 to TRBJ2-1; 10 bases agree with TRBD2. This CDR3 has 18 residues. Germline-derived CDR1 and CDR2 are SGHTA and FQGTGA. V lost 6 bases, J lost 6 bases, and 17 bases stayed unmatched. The CDR3 sequence: CASRKGGASGRPFNEQFF. CDR3 in DNA: TGTGCCAGCAGGAAGGGGGGGGCTAGCGGGAGACCCTTCAATGAGCAGTTCTTC.

This clone was seen once. This chain connects TRBV10-2 to TRBJ2-6; TRBD2 matches 8 bases. The germline V gene has CDR1 WSHSY and CDR2 SAAADI. The CDR3 is made up of 17 amino acids. Trimming cost V 2 bases and J 3 bases; bases outside gene matches: 6. CDR3 protein: CASSESGGVGGANVLTF. As DNA, the CDR3 is TGCGCCAGCAGTGAGAGCGGGGGAGTGGGTGGGGCCAACGTCCTGACTTTC.

In this sample, this clone turned up a few times. The V gene is TRBV4-1, the J gene TRBJ1-5, with TRBD1 as a possible D gene (6 bases). This CDR3 has 15 residues. From germline, CDR1 is MGHRA and CDR2 YSYEKL. V was trimmed by 3 bases and J by 6 bases, leaving 15 bases between them. CDR3 residues: CASSHNQGSGQPQHF. In DNA form, the CDR3 reads TGCGCCAGCAGCCACAACCAGGGGTCCGGTCAGCCCCAGCATTTT.